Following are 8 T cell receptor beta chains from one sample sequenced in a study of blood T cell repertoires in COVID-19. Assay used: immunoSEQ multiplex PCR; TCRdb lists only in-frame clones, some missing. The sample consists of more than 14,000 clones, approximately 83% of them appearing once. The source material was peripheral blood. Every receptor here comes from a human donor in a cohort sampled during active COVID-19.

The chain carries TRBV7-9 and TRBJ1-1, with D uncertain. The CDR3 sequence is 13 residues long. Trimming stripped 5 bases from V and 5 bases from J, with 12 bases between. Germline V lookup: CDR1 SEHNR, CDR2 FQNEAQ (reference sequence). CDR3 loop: CASSGQEGTEAFF. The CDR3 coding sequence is TGTGCCAGCAGCGGGCAGGAGGGTACTGAAGCTTTCTTT.

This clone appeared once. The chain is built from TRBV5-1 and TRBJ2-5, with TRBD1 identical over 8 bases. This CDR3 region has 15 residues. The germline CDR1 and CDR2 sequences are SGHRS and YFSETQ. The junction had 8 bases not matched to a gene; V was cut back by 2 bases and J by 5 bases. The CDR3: CASSFLPGQAETQYF. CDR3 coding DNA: TGCGCCAGCAGCTTTCTCCCGGGACAGGCGGAGACCCAGTACTTC.

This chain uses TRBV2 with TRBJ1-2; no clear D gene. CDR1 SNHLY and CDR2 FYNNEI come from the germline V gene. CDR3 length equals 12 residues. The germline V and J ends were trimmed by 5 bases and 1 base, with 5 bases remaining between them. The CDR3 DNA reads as TGTGCCAGCAGTACTCATAACTATGGCTACACCTTC. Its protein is CASSTHNYGYTF.

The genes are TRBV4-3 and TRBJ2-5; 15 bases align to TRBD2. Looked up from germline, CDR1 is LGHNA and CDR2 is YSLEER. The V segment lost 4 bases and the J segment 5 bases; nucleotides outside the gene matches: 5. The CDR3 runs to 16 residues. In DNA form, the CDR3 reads TGCGCCAGCAGCCCTGGACTAGCGGGGGGGCCGGAGACCCAGTACTTC. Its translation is CASSPGLAGGPETQYF.

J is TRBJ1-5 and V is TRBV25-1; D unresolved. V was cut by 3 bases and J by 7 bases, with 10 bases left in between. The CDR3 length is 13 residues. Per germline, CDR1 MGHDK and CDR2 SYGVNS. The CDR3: CASSDRLEQPQHF. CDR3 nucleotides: TGTGCCAGCAGTGACAGGCTTGAACAGCCCCAGCATTTT.

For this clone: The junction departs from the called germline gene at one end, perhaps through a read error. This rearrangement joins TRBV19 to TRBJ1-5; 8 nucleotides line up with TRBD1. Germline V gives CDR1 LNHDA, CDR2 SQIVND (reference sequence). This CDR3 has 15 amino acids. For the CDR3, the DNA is TGTGCCAGTAGCATAGACAGGGGAAGCAATCAGCCCCAGCATTTT. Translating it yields CASSIDRGSNQPQHF. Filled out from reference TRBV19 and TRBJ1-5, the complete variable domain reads DGGITQSPKYLFRKEGQNVTLSCEQNLNHDAMYWYRQDPGQGLRLIYYSQIVNDFQKGDIAEGYSVSREKKESFPLTVTSAQKNPTAFYLCASSIDRGSNQPQHFGDGTRLSIL.

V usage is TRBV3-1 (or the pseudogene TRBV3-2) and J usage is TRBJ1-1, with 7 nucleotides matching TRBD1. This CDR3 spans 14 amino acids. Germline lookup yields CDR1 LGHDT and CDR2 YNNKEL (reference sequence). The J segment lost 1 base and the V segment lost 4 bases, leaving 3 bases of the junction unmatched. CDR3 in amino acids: CASSRDRSNTEAFF. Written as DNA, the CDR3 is TGTGCCAGCAGCCGGGACAGATCGAACACTGAAGCTTTCTTT.

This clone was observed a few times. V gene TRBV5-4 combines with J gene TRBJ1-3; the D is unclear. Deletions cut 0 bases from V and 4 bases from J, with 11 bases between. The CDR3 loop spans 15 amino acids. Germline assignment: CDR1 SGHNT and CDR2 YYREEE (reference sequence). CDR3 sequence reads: CASSLDSPEGNTIYF. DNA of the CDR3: TGTGCCAGCAGCTTGGATAGCCCGGAAGGAAACACCATATATTTT.